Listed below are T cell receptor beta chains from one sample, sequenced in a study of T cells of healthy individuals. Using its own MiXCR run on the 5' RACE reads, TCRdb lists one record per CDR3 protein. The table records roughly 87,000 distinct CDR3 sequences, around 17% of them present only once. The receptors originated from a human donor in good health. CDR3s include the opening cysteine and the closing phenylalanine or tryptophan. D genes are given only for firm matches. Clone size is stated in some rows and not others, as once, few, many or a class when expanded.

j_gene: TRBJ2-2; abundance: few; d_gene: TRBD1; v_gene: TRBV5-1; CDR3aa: CASSLPTGTTGELFF; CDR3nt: TGCGCCAGCAGCCTGCCGACAGGGACCACCGGGGAGCTGTTTTTT
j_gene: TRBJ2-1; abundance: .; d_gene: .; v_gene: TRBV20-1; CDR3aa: CSARRSVDEQFF; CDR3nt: TGCAGTGCTAGACGCTCTGTGGATGAGCAGTTCTTC
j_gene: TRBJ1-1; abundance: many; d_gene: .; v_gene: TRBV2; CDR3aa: CASSGSRGTEAFF; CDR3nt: TGTGCCAGCAGCGGGTCTCGAGGGACTGAAGCTTTCTTT
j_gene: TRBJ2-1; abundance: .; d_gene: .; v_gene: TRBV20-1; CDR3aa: CSASGRGPFF; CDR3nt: TGCAGTGCTAGCGGGAGAGGACCGTTCTTC
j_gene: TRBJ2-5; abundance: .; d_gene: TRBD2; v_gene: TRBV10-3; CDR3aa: CAIHSGREQETQYF; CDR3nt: TGTGCCATCCATAGCGGGAGGGAACAAGAGACCCAGTACTTC
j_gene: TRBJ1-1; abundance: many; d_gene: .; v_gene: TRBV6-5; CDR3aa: CASRGESEAFF; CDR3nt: TGTGCCAGCAGGGGGGAATCTGAAGCTTTCTTT
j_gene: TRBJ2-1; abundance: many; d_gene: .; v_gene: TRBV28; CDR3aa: CASFGVLPYNEQFF; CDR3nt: TGTGCCAGCTTCGGGGTACTCCCCTACAATGAGCAGTTCTTC
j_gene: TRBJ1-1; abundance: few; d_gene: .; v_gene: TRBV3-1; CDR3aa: CASSPPIGGNTEAFF; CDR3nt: TGTGCCAGCAGCCCACCTATTGGGGGCAACACTGAAGCTTTCTTT
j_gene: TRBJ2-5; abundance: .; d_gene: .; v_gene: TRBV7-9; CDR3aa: CASSFASGETQYF; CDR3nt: TGTGCCAGCAGCTTTGCGAGCGGAGAGACCCAGTACTTC
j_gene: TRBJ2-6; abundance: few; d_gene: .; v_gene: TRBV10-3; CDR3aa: CAISDDRISGANVLTF; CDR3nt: TGTGCCATCAGTGACGACAGAATCTCTGGGGCCAACGTCCTGACTTTC
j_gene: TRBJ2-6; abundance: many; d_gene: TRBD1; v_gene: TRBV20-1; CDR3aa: CSAREGQPYSGANVLTF; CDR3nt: TGCAGTGCTAGAGAGGGACAGCCGTACTCTGGGGCCAACGTCCTGACTTTC
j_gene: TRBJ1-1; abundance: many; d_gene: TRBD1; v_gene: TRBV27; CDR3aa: CASSLSGQMNTEAFF; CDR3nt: TGTGCCAGCAGTTTATCGGGACAGATGAACACTGAAGCTTTCTTT
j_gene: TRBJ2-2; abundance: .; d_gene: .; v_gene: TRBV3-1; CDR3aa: CASSQELGGQVINTGELFF; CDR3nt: TGTGCCAGCAGCCAAGAATTAGGGGGACAAGTCATAAACACCGGGGAGCTGTTTTTT
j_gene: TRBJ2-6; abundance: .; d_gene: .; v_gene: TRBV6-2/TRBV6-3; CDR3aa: CASRLNPSSSGANVLTF; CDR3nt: TGTGCCAGCCGATTAAACCCCTCGAGTTCTGGGGCCAACGTCCTGACTTTC
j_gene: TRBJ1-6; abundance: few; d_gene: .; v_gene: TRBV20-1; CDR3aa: CSADRDIGSPLHF; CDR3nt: TGCAGTGCTGACCGGGACATAGGATCACCCCTCCACTTT
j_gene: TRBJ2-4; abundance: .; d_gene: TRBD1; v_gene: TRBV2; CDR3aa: CASRPGQGRHIQYF; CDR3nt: TGTGCCAGCAGGCCGGGACAGGGAAGGCACATTCAGTACTTC
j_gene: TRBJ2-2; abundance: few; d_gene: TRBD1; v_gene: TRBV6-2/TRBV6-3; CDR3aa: CASSPGGADTGELFF; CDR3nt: TGTGCCAGCAGTCCAGGGGGCGCCGACACCGGGGAGCTGTTTTTT
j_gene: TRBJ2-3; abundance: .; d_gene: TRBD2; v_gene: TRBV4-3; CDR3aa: CASSQRAGGTDTQYF; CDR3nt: TGCGCCAGCAGCCAAAGAGCGGGGGGCACAGATACGCAGTATTTT
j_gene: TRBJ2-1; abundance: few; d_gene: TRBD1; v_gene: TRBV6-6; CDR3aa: CASSRQGSNNEQFF; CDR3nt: TGTGCCAGCTCTCGACAGGGGAGCAACAATGAGCAGTTCTTC
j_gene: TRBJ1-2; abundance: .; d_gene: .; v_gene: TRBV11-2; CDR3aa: CASSLVSGVLYGYTF; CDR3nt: TGTGCCAGCAGCTTAGTGTCAGGGGTACTCTATGGCTACACCTTC
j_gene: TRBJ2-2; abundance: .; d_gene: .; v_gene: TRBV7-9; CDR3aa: CASSPWGVNTGELFF; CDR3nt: TGTGCCAGCAGCCCATGGGGGGTGAACACCGGGGAGCTGTTTTTT
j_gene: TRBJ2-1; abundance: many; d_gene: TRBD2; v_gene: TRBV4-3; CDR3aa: CASSQGLATVNEQFF; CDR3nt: TGCGCCAGCAGCCAAGGACTAGCCACGGTCAATGAGCAGTTCTTC
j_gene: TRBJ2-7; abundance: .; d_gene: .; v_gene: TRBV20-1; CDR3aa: CSAAGGQTYEKYF; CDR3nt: TGCAGTGCGGCCGGCGGACAGACCTACGAGAAGTACTTC
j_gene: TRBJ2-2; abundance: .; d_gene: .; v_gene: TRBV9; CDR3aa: CASSVSGGELFF; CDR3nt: TGTGCCAGCAGCGTATCTGGCGGGGAGCTGTTTTTT
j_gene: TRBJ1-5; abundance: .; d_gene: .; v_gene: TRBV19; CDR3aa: CASSIRYSNQPQHF; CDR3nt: TGTGCCAGTAGTATTCGGTATAGCAATCAGCCCCAGCATTTT
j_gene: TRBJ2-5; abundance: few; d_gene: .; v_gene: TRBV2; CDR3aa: CARTEGWPDQETQYF; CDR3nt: TGTGCCAGAACTGAGGGGTGGCCAGACCAAGAGACCCAGTACTTC